Listed here are 7 T cell receptor beta chains from one sample, sequenced in a study of cytotoxic CD8 clonotypes in ibrutinib-treated CLL. Sequenced by immunoSEQ multiplex PCR; TCRdb stores in-frame clones only, minus some. The sample contains approximately 50,000 clones, under 75% of which appear only once. Specimen: PBMCs, collected after 12 months of ibrutinib treatment. All receptors come from a human donor with chronic lymphocytic leukemia.

The rearrangement links TRBV2 to TRBJ2-4; TRBD1 is a possible D gene (6 bases). Germline V gene lookup returns CDR1 SNHLY and CDR2 FYNNEI. V was cut by 2 bases and J by 8 bases, with 16 bases left in between. CDR3 size: 15 residues. CDR3 nucleotides: TGTGCCAGCAGTGAAACAGAACAGGGCTGGCACATTCAGTACTTC. It codes for CASSETEQGWHIQYF.

The chain couples TRBV6-6 to TRBJ2-7, with D tentatively TRBD1 (5 bases). The CDR3 extends over 15 amino acids. Germline CDR1 and CDR2: MNHNY and SVGAGI (reference sequence). V gave up 3 bases and J gave up 7 bases, with 19 bases separating them. CDR3 in amino acids: CASSYVRDLLGEQYF. The CDR3 DNA sequence: TGTGCCAGCAGTTATGTCAGGGATCTCCTAGGGGAGCAGTACTTC.

The chain joins TRBV27 to TRBJ2-1; TRBD1 matches at 8 bases. CDR1 is MNHEY, CDR2 SMNVEV, per germline (reference sequence). This CDR3 is 18 amino acids long. The V segment lost 5 bases and the J segment 5 bases; nucleotides outside the gene matches: 17. The CDR3 loop reads CASSRGQGYPLRDNEQFF. The CDR3 bases are TGTGCCAGCAGTCGAGGACAGGGCTACCCACTTAGAGACAATGAGCAGTTCTTC.

J is TRBJ1-1 and V is TRBV9; 10 bases map to TRBD1. Germline V gene data show CDR1 as SGDLS and CDR2 as YYNGEE. V trimming: 0 bases; J trimming: 7 bases; junction bases outside the gene matches: 3. There are 14 residues in the CDR3. The CDR3 DNA reads TGTGCCAGCAGCGTAGAGGGGACAGGGGTTGAAGCTTTCTTT. Its translation: CASSVEGTGVEAFF.

The V call is TRBV5-1, the J call TRBJ2-7; the match to TRBD2 covers 8 bases. V was pared by 0 bases and J by 3 bases, with 5 bases of the junction left unmatched. The CDR3 is made up of 15 amino acids. Germline lookup yields CDR1 SGHRS and CDR2 YFSETQ. The CDR3 protein is CASSLDTGGHYEQYF. The CDR3 DNA is TGCGCCAGCAGCTTGGATACGGGGGGGCACTACGAGCAGTACTTC.

The V gene is TRBV6-1, the J gene TRBJ2-1, with no clear D. Germline V gives CDR1 MNHNS, CDR2 SASEGT. The CDR3 spans 11 residues. V lost 3 bases and J 10 bases, leaving 7 bases between the germline ends. This chain's CDR3 is CASSDGAEQFF. CDR3 nucleotide sequence: TGTGCCAGCAGTGATGGCGCCGAGCAGTTCTTC.

V is TRBV6-6 and J is TRBJ2-7; D may be TRBD1 (5 bases). V lost 6 bases and J 2 bases, leaving 11 bases between the germline ends. From germline, CDR1 is MNHNY and CDR2 SVGAGI (reference sequence). CDR3 length equals 13 residues. As DNA, the CDR3 is TGTGCCAGCAGGAAGACAGAGACCTACGAGCAGTACTTC. This gives the protein CASRKTETYEQYF.